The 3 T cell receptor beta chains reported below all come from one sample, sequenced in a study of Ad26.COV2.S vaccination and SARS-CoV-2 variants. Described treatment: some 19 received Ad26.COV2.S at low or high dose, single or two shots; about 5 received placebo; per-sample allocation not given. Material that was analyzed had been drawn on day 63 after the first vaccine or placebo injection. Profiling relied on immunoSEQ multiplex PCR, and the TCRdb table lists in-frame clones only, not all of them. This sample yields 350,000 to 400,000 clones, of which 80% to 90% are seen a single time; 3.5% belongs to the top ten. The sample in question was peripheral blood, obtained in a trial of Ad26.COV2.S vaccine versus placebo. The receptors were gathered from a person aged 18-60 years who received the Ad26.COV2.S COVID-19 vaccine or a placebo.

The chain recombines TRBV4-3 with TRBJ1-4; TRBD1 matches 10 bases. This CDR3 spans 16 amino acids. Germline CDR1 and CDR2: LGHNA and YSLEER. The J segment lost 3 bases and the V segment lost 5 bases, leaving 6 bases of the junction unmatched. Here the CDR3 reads CASSLRQGASNEKLFF. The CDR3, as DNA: TGCGCCAGCAGCTTGAGACAGGGGGCGTCTAATGAAAAACTGTTTTTT.

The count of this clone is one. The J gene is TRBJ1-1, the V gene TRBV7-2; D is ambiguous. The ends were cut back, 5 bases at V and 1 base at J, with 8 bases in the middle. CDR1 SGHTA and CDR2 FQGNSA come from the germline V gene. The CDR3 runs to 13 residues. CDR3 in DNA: TGTGCCAGCAGCATGCAAAGGAACACTGAAGCTTTCTTT. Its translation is CASSMQRNTEAFF.

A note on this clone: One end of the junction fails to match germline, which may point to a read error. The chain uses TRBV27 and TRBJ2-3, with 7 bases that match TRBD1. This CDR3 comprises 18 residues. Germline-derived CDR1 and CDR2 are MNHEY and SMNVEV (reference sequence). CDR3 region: CTSSTFLRQGSSTDTQYF. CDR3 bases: TGTACCAGCAGCACATTCTTGCGACAGGGATCGAGCACAGATACGCAGTATTTT.